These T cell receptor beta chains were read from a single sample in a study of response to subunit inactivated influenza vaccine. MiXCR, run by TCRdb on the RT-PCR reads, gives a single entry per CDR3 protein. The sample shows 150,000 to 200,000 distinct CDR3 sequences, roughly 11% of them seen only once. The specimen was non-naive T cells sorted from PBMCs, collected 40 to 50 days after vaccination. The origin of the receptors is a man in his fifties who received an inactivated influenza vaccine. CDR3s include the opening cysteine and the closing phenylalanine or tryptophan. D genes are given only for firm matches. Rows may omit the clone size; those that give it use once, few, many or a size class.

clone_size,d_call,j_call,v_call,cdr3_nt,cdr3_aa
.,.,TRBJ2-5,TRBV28,TGTGCCAGCAGACCCGGGAGCCGGGAGACCCAGTACTTC,CASRPGSRETQYF
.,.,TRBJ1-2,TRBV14,TGTGCCAGCAGCCAAGCCCACCCCACAGGGCTATCTAACTATGGCTACACCTTC,CASSQAHPTGLSNYGYTF
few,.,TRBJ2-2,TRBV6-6,TGTGCCAGCAGTTACAATGTCGGGGAGCTGTTTTTT,CASSYNVGELFF
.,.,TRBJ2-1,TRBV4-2,TGTGCCAGCAGCCAAGATAGGGCTAGCGCTTACAATGAGCAGTTCTTC,CASSQDRASAYNEQFF
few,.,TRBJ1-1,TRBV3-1,TGTGCCAGCAGGTTTACGGGGGACACTGAAGCTTTCTTT,CASRFTGDTEAFF
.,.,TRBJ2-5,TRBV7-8,TGTGCCAGCAGCTTAGCTGTGGGGCAAGAGACCCAGTACTTC,CASSLAVGQETQYF
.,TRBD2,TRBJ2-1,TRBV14,TGTGCCAGCAGCCAGCGCGGGGGGGCAGGTGAGCAGTTCTTC,CASSQRGGAGEQFF
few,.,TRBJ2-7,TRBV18,TGTGCCAGCTCCCGGGAAGTAACCTACGAGCAGTACTTC,CASSREVTYEQYF
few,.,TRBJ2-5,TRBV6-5,TGTGCCAGCAGTTTCTCGGGGACAACACAAGAGACCCAGTACTTC,CASSFSGTTQETQYF
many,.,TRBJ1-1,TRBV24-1,TGTGCCACCAGTTCAACACGAACAGGGTCCACTGAAGCTTTCTTT,CATSSTRTGSTEAFF
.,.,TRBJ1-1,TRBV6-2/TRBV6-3,TGTGCCAGCAGTTACCACCCACAGGGCTCTGAAGCTTTCTTT,CASSYHPQGSEAFF
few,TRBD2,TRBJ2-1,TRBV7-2,TGTGCCAGCAGCTTAGATCTAGCGGCCGGTTCCCAGTTCTTC,CASSLDLAAGSQFF
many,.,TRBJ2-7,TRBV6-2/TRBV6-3,TGTGCCAGCACGACGGGGGCGGCCTACGAGCAGTACTTC,CASTTGAAYEQYF
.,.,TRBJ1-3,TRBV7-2,TGTGCCAGCAGCGTGGACAGCGTGAACTCTGGAAACACCATATATTTT,CASSVDSVNSGNTIYF
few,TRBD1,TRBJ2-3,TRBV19,TGTGCCAGTAGTATAGGACAGGGGACAGATACGCAGTATTTT,CASSIGQGTDTQYF
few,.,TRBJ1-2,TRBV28,TGTGCCACCTATTCTGGGGGGAGCTATGGCTACACCTTC,CATYSGGSYGYTF
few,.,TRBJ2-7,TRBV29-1,TGCAGCGTGTCAGGCTCCTACGAGCAGTACTTC,CSVSGSYEQYF
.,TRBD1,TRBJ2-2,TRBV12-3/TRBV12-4,TGTGCCAGCAGAAAAGGCCGGGACAGGGTGGGAACCGGGGAGCTGTTTTTT,CASRKGRDRVGTGELFF
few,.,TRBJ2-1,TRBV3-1,TGTGCCAGCAGCCTTAGGAGGGGCCACGGGTACAATGAGCAGTTCTTC,CASSLRRGHGYNEQFF
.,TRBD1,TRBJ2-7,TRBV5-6,TGTGCCAGCAGCTGGCCCGGGACAGGATTTTACGAGCAGTACTTC,CASSWPGTGFYEQYF
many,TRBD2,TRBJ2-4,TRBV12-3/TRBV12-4,TGTGCCAGCAGTTTGGGGGGGTTCCAAAACATTCAGTACTTC,CASSLGGFQNIQYF
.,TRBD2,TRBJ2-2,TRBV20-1,TGCAGTGCTCGAAGCGGGGGGATGCCGCAGAACACCGGGGAGCTGTTTTTT,CSARSGGMPQNTGELFF
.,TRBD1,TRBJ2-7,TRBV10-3,TGTGCCGGAGGGACAGGGGAGGGCTACGAGCAGTACTTC,CAGGTGEGYEQYF
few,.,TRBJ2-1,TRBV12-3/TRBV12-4,TGTGCCAGCAGTTTAAGGGGGGGGCCCTCCAATGAGCAGTTCTTC,CASSLRGGPSNEQFF
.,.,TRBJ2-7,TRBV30,TGTGCCTGGAGACAGGAGAGGAGGGGCACCGATGGTGAGCAGTACTTC,CAWRQERRGTDGEQYF
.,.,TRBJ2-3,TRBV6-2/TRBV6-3,TGTGCCAGCAGTTACGGATCCGGGGATACGCAGTATTTT,CASSYGSGDTQYF
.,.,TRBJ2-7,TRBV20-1,TGCAGTGCTCCTGCTTCGAGGGCAAATTACTACGAGCAGTACTTC,CSAPASRANYYEQYF
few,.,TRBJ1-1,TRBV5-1,TGCGCCAGCAGCCGGGTCACCGGCGGGAACACTGAAGCTTTCTTT,CASSRVTGGNTEAFF
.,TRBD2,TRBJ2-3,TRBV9,TGTGCCAGCAGCGTAGCTACGCGGGGGGTTGGGGATACGCAGTATTTT,CASSVATRGVGDTQYF
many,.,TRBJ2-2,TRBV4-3,TGCGCCAGCAGCCAAGATCACCCAGCGGTGAACACCGGGGAGCTGTTTTTT,CASSQDHPAVNTGELFF
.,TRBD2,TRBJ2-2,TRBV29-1,TGCAGCGTTTCCCCTGGCGGGGGGGCCGGGGAGCTGTTTTTT,CSVSPGGGAGELFF
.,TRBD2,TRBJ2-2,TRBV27,TGTGCCAGCAGTTTATTCGGGGGGGCTTCAACCGGGGAGCTGTTTTTT,CASSLFGGASTGELFF
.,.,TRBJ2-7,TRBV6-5,TGTGCCAGCAGGTGGAGGGGAAGCGAGCAGTACTTC,CASRWRGSEQYF
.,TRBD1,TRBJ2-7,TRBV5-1,TGCGCCAGCAGCTTCGATGGACAGGCCTCCTACGAGCAGTACTTC,CASSFDGQASYEQYF
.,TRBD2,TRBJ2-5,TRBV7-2,TGTGCCAGCAGCTTAGGGTTGACGGGAGGGCCCGAGACCCAGTACTTC,CASSLGLTGGPETQYF